This entry lists 17 T cell receptor beta chains sequenced from one sample in a study of T cell responses to AZD1222 COVID-19 vaccine. Profiling relied on immunoSEQ multiplex PCR, and the TCRdb table lists in-frame clones only, not all of them. The table includes 83,000 or so clones, more than 70% detected once. Sample: peripheral blood, taken on day 0 of AZD1222 vaccination. These TCRs come from an adult in good health.

The CDR3 coding sequence is TGTGCCAGCAACTTAGTCAAGAGGCAAGAAAAACTGTTTTTT. Protein product: CASNLVKRQEKLFF. The rearrangement joins TRBV2 to TRBJ1-4; D gene unclear. With 7 bases removed from V and 8 bases from J, the gap between germline ends came to 17 bases. There are 14 residues in the CDR3. Germline CDR1 is SNHLY and CDR2 is FYNNEI.

The V and J genes are TRBV19 and TRBJ1-2; 8 bases match TRBD1. With V trimmed by 4 bases and J by 4 bases, 5 bases remained unmatched. The CDR3 is 14 amino acids. Germline values: CDR1 LNHDA, CDR2 SQIVND (reference sequence). The CDR3 sequence is CASSTRQGTYGYTF. In DNA form, the CDR3 reads TGTGCCAGTAGTACCCGACAGGGGACCTATGGCTACACCTTC.

This rearrangement joins TRBV10-1 to TRBJ2-3; D gene unclear. The V gene's germline CDR1 is WNHNN and CDR2 SYGVQD (reference sequence). This CDR3 is 13 amino acids long. V was shortened by 6 bases and J by 4 bases, with 11 bases between the two germline ends. The CDR3 DNA is TGCGCCAGCAGCCTCCGACGGGCAGATACGCAGTATTTT. Translation: CASSLRRADTQYF.

This chain joins TRBV7-9 and TRBJ1-4; tentative D call: TRBD1 (5 bases). Germline V gene lookup returns CDR1 SEHNR and CDR2 FQNEAQ (reference sequence). This CDR3 has 14 residues. The V and J ends lost 1 base and 3 bases respectively, with 6 bases between them. The CDR3 DNA follows: TGTGCCAGCAGCTTAGGAGGGGCTAATGAAAAACTGTTTTTT. Translation: CASSLGGANEKLFF. Combining the CDR3 with reference TRBV7-9 and TRBJ1-4 gives the whole variable domain DTGVSQNPRHKITKRGQNVTFRCDPISEHNRLYWYRQTLGQGPEFLTYFQNEAQLEKSRLLSDRFSAERPKGSFSTLEIQRTEQGDSAMYLCASSLGGANEKLFFGSGTQLSVL.

This chain connects TRBV5-1 to TRBJ1-1, with TRBD1 matching 9 bases. Germline V gene lookup returns CDR1 SGHRS and CDR2 YFSETQ. This CDR3 comprises 14 residues. After removal of 4 bases from V and 10 bases from J, the junction contained 11 bases not matched to a gene. The CDR3 sequence: CASSEGQGLGGAFF. In DNA, the CDR3 is TGCGCCAGCAGCGAGGGACAGGGCCTGGGGGGAGCTTTCTTT.

This clone was counted a single time. This chain joins TRBV7-6 and TRBJ2-1, with TRBD1 identical over 9 bases. Germline CDR1 reads SGHVS; CDR2 reads FNYEAQ. V trimming: 5 bases; J trimming: 2 bases; junction bases outside the gene matches: 4. This CDR3 has 15 residues. The CDR3 protein is CASSLGQGPYNEQFF. CDR3 nucleotides: TGTGCCAGCAGCCTGGGACAGGGCCCCTACAATGAGCAGTTCTTC.

This clone was recorded only once. The CDR3, as DNA: TGTGCCAGCAGCGCTAGCGGGGGGGACACAGATACGCAGTATTTT. It codes for CASSASGGDTDTQYF. This rearrangement joins TRBV9 to TRBJ2-3; the match to TRBD2 covers 12 bases. CDR1 and CDR2 from the germline V gene are SGDLS and YYNGEE. The V and J ends lost 3 bases and 2 bases, in that order; junction bases with no gene match: 1. The CDR3 has 15 residues.

In its sample, this clone was seen a few times. This rearrangement joins TRBV25-1 to TRBJ1-6; no firm D call. This CDR3 has 13 amino acids. Germline CDR1 is MGHDK and CDR2 is SYGVNS. V shed 0 bases and J shed 6 bases, with 3 bases lying between them. The CDR3 sequence: CASSEYPNSPLHF. The CDR3 region has the DNA TGTGCCAGCAGTGAATATCCTAATTCACCCCTCCACTTT.

The chain's CDR3 is CASSPYGAPSYEQYF. The CDR3 DNA sequence: TGTGCCAGCAGTCCCTATGGGGCCCCCTCCTACGAGCAGTACTTC. This chain connects TRBV27 to TRBJ2-7; D might be TRBD1 (5 bases). There are 15 residues in the CDR3. The V end lost 5 bases, the J end lost 0 bases, and 14 bases lay between the germline ends. Germline lookup yields CDR1 MNHEY and CDR2 SMNVEV (reference sequence).

This clone was seen only once. The chain couples TRBV4-2 to TRBJ2-1; 7 bases are a match to TRBD2. The ends lost 4 bases at V and 8 bases at J; junction bases unmatched: 11. Germline V CDR1 and CDR2: LGHNA, YNFKEQ. The CDR3 has 15 amino acids. CDR3 DNA sequence: TGTGCCAGCAGCCTAAGAGCGGGGCTACCGGATGAGCAGTTCTTC. Protein sequence: CASSLRAGLPDEQFF.

The V gene is TRBV7-3, the J gene TRBJ2-2; TRBD2 might be the D (6 bases). This CDR3 comprises 14 residues. V was pared by 5 bases and J by 1 base, with 8 bases between. Germline V gene sequence: CDR1 SGHTA, CDR2 FQGTGA. CDR3 coding DNA: TGTGCCAGCAGCCGTAGCGGGAACACCGGGGAGCTGTTTTTT. Protein: CASSRSGNTGELFF.

This clone was counted a single time. V is TRBV3-1 (or the pseudogene TRBV3-2) and J is TRBJ2-1, with 14 bases matching TRBD2. Trimming cost V 1 base and J 9 bases; bases outside gene matches: 5. This CDR3 has 16 amino acids. The germline CDR1 and CDR2 sequences are LGHDT and YNNKEL (reference sequence). For the CDR3, the DNA is TGTGCCAGCAGCCAAGGGGGGACTAGCGGGAGAATTGAGCAGTTCTTC. It specifies CASSQGGTSGRIEQFF.

This chain uses TRBV7-2 with TRBJ2-3, with D tentatively TRBD2 (5 bases). Germline loops: CDR1 SGHTA, CDR2 FQGNSA. Trimming took 4 bases from V and 1 from J, leaving 18 bases between them. CDR3 size: 17 residues. In DNA form, the CDR3 reads TGTGCCAGCAGCTCCCCAACTAGTGTATGGGGCACAGATACGCAGTATTTT. This codes for CASSSPTSVWGTDTQYF. The full variable domain, in which reference TRBV7-2 and TRBJ2-3 provide the parts outside the CDR3, is GAGVSQSPSNKVTEKGKDVELRCDPISGHTALYWYRQSLGQGLEFLIYFQGNSAPDKSGLPSDRFSAERTGGSVSTLTIQRTQQEDSAVYLCASSSPTSVWGTDTQYFGPGTRLTVL.

This clone was recorded once. The gene calls are TRBV12-3 or TRBV12-4 and TRBJ2-1; D not resolved. V lost 3 bases, J lost 8 bases, and 5 bases lay in between. This CDR3 has 11 amino acids. CDR3 DNA sequence: TGTGCCAGCAGTTTCAAGGATGAGCAGTTCTTC. As protein: CASSFKDEQFF.

This chain connects TRBV18 to TRBJ1-1, with 7 bases identical to TRBD1. Germline-derived CDR1 and CDR2 are KGHSH and LQKENI. The trim removed 5 bases at V and 2 bases at J, leaving 26 bases unmatched. The CDR3 is 21 amino acids. CDR3 residues: CASSSTPGQRVTLASNTEAFF. The CDR3 coding sequence is TGTGCCAGCTCATCTACACCGGGACAGAGAGTCACTCTTGCCAGCAACACTGAAGCTTTCTTT.

This chain links TRBV19 with TRBJ2-3; 7 bases line up with TRBD2. This CDR3 has 14 amino acids. V shed 5 bases, J shed 9 bases, and the junction held 11 bases outside the gene matches. Germline CDR1 reads LNHDA; CDR2 reads SQIVND (reference sequence). The CDR3: CASSPSLLGGTQYF. CDR3 bases: TGTGCCAGTAGTCCCAGCCTACTGGGAGGGACGCAGTATTTT.

V usage is TRBV7-9 and J usage is TRBJ1-5, with D tentatively TRBD1 (6 bases). The CDR3 runs 16 residues. Germline CDR1 SEHNR, CDR2 FQNEAQ (reference sequence). V gave up 5 bases and J gave up 3 bases, with 17 bases separating them. CDR3 nucleotides: TGTGCCAGCAGCCCCTGGGGAAGGGGGAACAATCAGCCCCAGCATTTT. Translated: CASSPWGRGNNQPQHF.